Below, one TCR beta chain is given with its context. What it binds is not known. There were TCR beta CDR3 regions amplified from RNA transcripts. The primer set for the first-round RT-PCR of the TCR CDR3 was HTBI. TCRdb ran MiXCR on the multiplex PCR reads and lists one entry per CDR3 protein. This table holds under 350,000 distinct CDR3 sequences, roughly 15% found once. These data originate in a study of T cells in Graves' hyperthyroidism and ophthalmopathy. Looked up from germline, CDR1 is SGHNT and CDR2 is YYREEE (reference sequence). The CDR3 is made up of 15 amino acids. V shed 1 base, J shed 7 bases, and the junction held 6 bases outside the gene matches. Overall study results and limits: The authors' 13 V-J model separated ophthalmopathy from stable hyperthyroidism. Most thyroid clonotypes expanded above 0.001 appeared in blood too.

Sequencing was done on a sample of blood. The genes are TRBV5-4 and TRBJ2-3; 10 nucleotides line up with TRBD2. This clonotype was sampled from a woman aged 40 to 55 with Graves' hyperthyroidism. CDR3 in amino acids: CASSLWRTSGYTQYF. CDR3 nucleotides: TGTGCCAGCAGCTTGTGGAGGACTAGCGGATATACGCAGTATTTT.